Each of the 21 T cell receptor beta chains below was sequenced from the same sample in a study of CD8+CD57+ T cells in acquired aplastic anemia. Genomic DNA provided the template from which TCR beta VDJ and CDR3 profiles were obtained. TCRdb processed the reads anew with MiXCR; each CDR3 protein has one entry. The sample comprises around 220,000 distinct CDR3 sequences, over 40% of which are singletons, and about 20% rests with the top ten. An expansion of CD8+CD57+ cells by flow cytometry had been shown in patients chosen for sequencing. The sequenced material came from sorted CD4+, CD8+, or CD8+CD57+ T cells (not recorded which) from PBMCs. These receptors were obtained from a human donor with aplastic anemia.

Comments on this clonotype: A clone one base away is much larger, so this may be a read error. The CDR3 is CASSPFGGRGGSNGQFF. The CDR3 DNA reads TGTGCCAGTTCCCCCTTCGGTGGGCGGGGGGGTTCCAATGGGCAGTTCTTC. V and J are TRBV19 and TRBJ2-1; 9 bases match TRBD2. CDR1 is LNHDA, CDR2 SQIVND, per germline (reference sequence). The CDR3 runs 17 residues.

The chain has TRBV19 and TRBJ1-6; a weak D match, TRBD1 (6 bases). This CDR3 has 18 amino acids. Germline-derived CDR1 and CDR2 are LNHDA and SQIVND (reference sequence). V dropped 7 bases and J dropped 7 bases, with 26 bases sitting between them. In DNA, the CDR3 is TGTGCCAGTACCCCTAGGGGGACAACAGGCCAGGGGAATTCACCCCTCCACTTT. Translating gives CASTPRGTTGQGNSPLHF.

V is TRBV5-1 and J is TRBJ2-3; perhaps TRBD1 as D (6 bases). Looked up from germline, CDR1 is SGHRS and CDR2 is YFSETQ. This CDR3 has 13 amino acids. Trimming stripped 4 bases from V and 4 bases from J, with 10 bases between. The CDR3 spells CASSTGRADTQYF. CDR3 bases: TGCGCCAGCAGCACAGGGCGGGCAGATACGCAGTATTTT.

This clonotype was counted many times. The V and J genes are TRBV5-4 and TRBJ2-2; perhaps TRBD1 as D (6 bases). The ends were cut back, 0 bases at V and 1 base at J, with 7 bases in the middle. This CDR3 has 15 amino acids. Per the germline V gene, CDR1 is SGHNT and CDR2 is YYREEE (reference sequence). CDR3 region: CASSLGTVNTGELFF. In nucleotides, the CDR3 is TGTGCCAGCAGCTTGGGGACAGTGAACACCGGGGAGCTGTTTTTT.

V is TRBV10-3 and J is TRBJ2-7; the D is unclear. This CDR3 has 12 residues. Germline V gene sequence: CDR1 ENHRY, CDR2 SYGVKD. Trimming stripped 8 bases from V and 0 bases from J, with 8 bases between. The CDR3 bases are TGTGCCATCTCCAGAAGCTCCTACGAGCAGTACTTC. It is translated as CAISRSSYEQYF.

The chain has TRBV2 and TRBJ2-1; D is tentatively TRBD1 or TRBD2 (5 bases each). CDR3 length equals 19 residues. V was trimmed by 4 bases and J by 3 bases, leaving 25 bases between them. Per the germline V gene, CDR1 is SNHLY and CDR2 is FYNNEI. The CDR3 DNA reads as TGTGCCAGCAGTGGGGGGACGGCCGCAAACACTGCGAACTACAATGAGCAGTTCTTC. As protein: CASSGGTAANTANYNEQFF.

This clonotype has a count of ten or more. The genes are TRBV25-1 and TRBJ2-2, with unresolved D. CDR3 length: 14 amino acids. V was pared by 4 bases and J by 0 bases, with 6 bases between. Germline CDR1 and CDR2: MGHDK and SYGVNS. DNA of the CDR3: TGTGCCAGCAGTGGGAGAGCGAACACCGGGGAGCTGTTTTTT. This sequence encodes CASSGRANTGELFF.

This chain connects TRBV20-1 to TRBJ2-1; D gene unclear. Germline CDR1 is DFQATT and CDR2 is SNEGSKA (reference sequence). The CDR3 runs 12 residues. Trimming took off 5 bases at V and 7 bases at J, with 12 bases between the two ends. The CDR3 is CSALLPKNEQFF. The CDR3 DNA follows: TGCAGTGCTCTCCTCCCGAAGAATGAGCAGTTCTTC.

The chain employs TRBV20-1 and TRBJ1-2; weak D call: TRBD1 (6 bases). V was pared by 0 bases and J by 2 bases, with 16 bases between. The CDR3 totals 16 residues. Germline V gives CDR1 DFQATT, CDR2 SNEGSKA (reference sequence). The chain's CDR3 is CSARDIDAGANYGYTF. The CDR3 DNA reads TGCAGTGCTAGAGATATCGATGCGGGGGCAAACTATGGCTACACCTTC.

This clonotype was counted at least ten times. The chain combines TRBV6-1 with TRBJ1-5; TRBD1 agrees at 7 bases. J gave up 4 bases and V 6 bases, and 6 bases lay outside the gene matches. The length of the CDR3 is 14 residues. CDR1 and CDR2 from the germline V gene are MNHNS and SASEGT. CDR3 DNA: TGTGCCAGCAGACGGGGACAGATAAATCAGCCCCAGCATTTT. Its translation is CASRRGQINQPQHF.

V and J are TRBV5-6 and TRBJ2-7; 11 bases align to TRBD1. Germline V gene data show CDR1 as SGHDT and CDR2 as YYEEEE. The CDR3 is 15 amino acids. V shed 4 bases, J shed 6 bases, and the junction held 9 bases outside the gene matches. The CDR3 region has the DNA TGTGCCAGCAGCGCGACCGGGACAGGGGGACCCGAGCAGTACTTC. Translated: CASSATGTGGPEQYF.

The V and J genes are TRBV3-1 and TRBJ1-1; D call uncertain. CDR1 is LGHDT, CDR2 YNNKEL, per germline (reference sequence). V lost 4 bases to trimming and J lost 1 base, with 13 bases between them. The CDR3 consists of 15 residues. The DNA for the CDR3 is TGTGCCAGCAGCCCGATCAACGGCGGGAACACTGAAGCTTTCTTT. As protein: CASSPINGGNTEAFF.

A single count supports this clonotype. This chain uses TRBV24-1 with TRBJ1-1; a possible D gene is TRBD1 (5 bases). Trimming removed 3 bases at V and 5 bases at J, with 6 bases between. The germline CDR1 and CDR2 sequences are KGHDR and SFDVKD. The CDR3 spans 12 residues. The DNA of the CDR3 is TGTGCCACCAGTGATGGGGCGACTGAAGCTTTCTTT. Protein: CATSDGATEAFF.

V gene TRBV29-1 combines with J gene TRBJ2-3; D is unresolved. The V end was cut by 0 bases, the J end by 2 bases, with 6 bases between. The CDR3 has 13 amino acids. Germline CDR1 is SQVTM and CDR2 is ANQGSEA. The CDR3, as DNA: TGCAGCGTTGAAGATCCCATCACAGATACGCAGTATTTT. This encodes CSVEDPITDTQYF.

The chain couples TRBV2 to TRBJ1-2; 7 bases map to TRBD1. The CDR3 is made up of 14 amino acids. The ends lost 5 bases at V and 7 bases at J; junction bases unmatched: 10. CDR1 and CDR2 from the germline V gene are SNHLY and FYNNEI. CDR3 coding DNA: TGTGCCAGCAGTACGCGACAGGGAAGTGGTGGCTACACCTTC. Translation: CASSTRQGSGGYTF.

This clonotype was counted only a few times. The chain joins TRBV28 to TRBJ2-3, with 13 bases identical to TRBD2. The germline V gene has CDR1 MDHEN and CDR2 SYDVKM. The CDR3 runs to 16 residues. Germline trimming cut 5 bases from V and 6 bases from J; bases unmatched to any gene: 8. Here the CDR3 reads CASSLWTSGGSDTQYF. The DNA for the CDR3 is TGTGCCAGCAGTCTTTGGACTAGCGGGGGCTCCGATACGCAGTATTTT.

The sample holds one count of this clonotype. A read error is possible here, since a much larger clone lies one base away. The CDR3 does not close with the conserved phenylalanine or tryptophan, likely indicating a read error. This chain uses TRBV4-1 with TRBJ1-1, with 8 nucleotides matching TRBD1. The CDR3 consists of 17 residues. The ends lost 1 base at V and 1 base at J; junction bases unmatched: 8. The germline CDR1 and CDR2 sequences are MGHRA and YSYEKL. In DNA, the CDR3 is TGCGCCAGCAGCCAAGGTTGGACAGGGAGGGCGAACACTGAAGCTTTCTCT. Encoded protein: CASSQGWTGRANTEAFS.

The chain links TRBV20-1 to TRBJ2-7, with D maybe TRBD1 (6 bases). The ends were cut back, 3 bases at V and 6 bases at J, with 12 bases in the middle. CDR3 length equals 12 residues. The V gene's germline CDR1 is DFQATT and CDR2 SNEGSKA (reference sequence). This CDR3 reads CSASEGVVEQYF. The CDR3 coding sequence is TGCAGTGCTAGCGAGGGGGTCGTCGAGCAGTACTTC.

This clonotype was seen many times. The CDR3 region is CASSAQAGSYNEQFF. CDR3 DNA sequence: TGTGCCAGCAGTGCCCAAGCGGGGTCCTACAATGAGCAGTTCTTC. The chain recombines TRBV6-4 with TRBJ2-1; 7 bases fit TRBD2. This CDR3 spans 15 amino acids. CDR1 is MRHNA, CDR2 SNTAGT, per germline. After removal of 4 bases from V and 1 base from J, the junction contained 4 bases not matched to a gene.

This clonotype was detected many times. The gene calls are TRBV5-1 and TRBJ1-6; D gene unclear. This CDR3 contains 15 residues. Germline V gives CDR1 SGHRS, CDR2 YFSETQ. The V end lost 3 bases, the J end lost 10 bases, and 17 bases lay between the germline ends. DNA of the CDR3: TGCGCCAGCAGCTCCAAAGCCGCGCAAGAATCACCCCTCCACTTT. Its protein product is CASSSKAAQESPLHF. Full variable domain (missing parts from reference TRBV5-1 and TRBJ1-6): KAGVTQTPRYLIKTRGQQVTLSCSPISGHRSVSWYQQTPGQGLQFLFEYFSETQRNKGNFPGRFSGRQFSNSRSEMNVSTLELGDSALYLCASSSKAAQESPLHFGNGTRLTVT.

Of note for this clonotype: A much larger clone is a single base away; this may be a read error. The chain joins TRBV5-1 to TRBJ1-2; 10 bases align to TRBD1. This CDR3 is 15 amino acids long. Germline V gives CDR1 SGHRS, CDR2 YFSETQ. The CDR3 loop reads CTSSSRQGAHNGYTF. CDR3 nucleotides: TGCACCAGCAGCTCCAGACAGGGGGCGCATAATGGCTACACCTTC. The variable domain in full, with the rest retrieved from reference TRBV5-1 and TRBJ1-2, is KAGVTQTPRYLIKTRGQQVTLSCSPISGHRSVSWYQQTPGQGLQFLFEYFSETQRNKGNFPGRFSGRQFSNSRSEMNVSTLELGDSALYLCTSSSRQGAHNGYTFGSGTRLTVV.